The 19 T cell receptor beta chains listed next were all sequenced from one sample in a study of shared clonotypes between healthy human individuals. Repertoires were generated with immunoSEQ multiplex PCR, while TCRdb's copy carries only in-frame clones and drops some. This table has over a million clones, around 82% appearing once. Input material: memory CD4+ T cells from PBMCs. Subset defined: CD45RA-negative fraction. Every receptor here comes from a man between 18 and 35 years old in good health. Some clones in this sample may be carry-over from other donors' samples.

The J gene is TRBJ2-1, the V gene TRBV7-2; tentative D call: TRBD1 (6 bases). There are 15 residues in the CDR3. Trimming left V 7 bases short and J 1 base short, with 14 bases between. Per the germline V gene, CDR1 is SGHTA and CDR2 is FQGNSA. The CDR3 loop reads CASTYTGSSYNEQFF. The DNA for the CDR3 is TGTGCCAGCACCTATACAGGGTCATCCTACAATGAGCAGTTCTTC. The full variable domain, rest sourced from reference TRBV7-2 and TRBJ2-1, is GAGVSQSPSNKVTEKGKDVELRCDPISGHTALYWYRQSLGQGLEFLIYFQGNSAPDKSGLPSDRFSAERTGGSVSTLTIQRTQQEDSAVYLCASTYTGSSYNEQFFGPGTRLTVL.

The CDR3 sequence is CASSPGGAGAYEQYF. CDR3 nucleotide sequence: TGTGCCAGCTCACCGGGCGGAGCGGGAGCCTACGAGCAGTACTTC. V usage is TRBV18 and J usage is TRBJ2-7; 8 nucleotides line up with TRBD2. V lost 3 bases and J lost 2; bases outside the gene matches: 6. The CDR3 covers 15 residues. Looked up from germline, CDR1 is KGHSH and CDR2 is LQKENI.

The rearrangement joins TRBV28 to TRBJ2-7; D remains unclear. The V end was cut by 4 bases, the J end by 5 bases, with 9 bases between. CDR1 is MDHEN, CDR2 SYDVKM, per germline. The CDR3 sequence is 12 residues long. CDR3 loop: CASSYSPDEQYF. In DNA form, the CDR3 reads TGTGCCAGCAGTTACAGCCCCGACGAGCAGTACTTC.

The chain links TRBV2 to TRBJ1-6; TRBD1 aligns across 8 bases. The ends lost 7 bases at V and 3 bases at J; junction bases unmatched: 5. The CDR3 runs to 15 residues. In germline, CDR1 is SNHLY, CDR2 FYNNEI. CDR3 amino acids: CASIGDRNYNSPLHF. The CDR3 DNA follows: TGTGCCAGCATTGGGGACAGGAACTATAATTCACCCCTCCACTTT.

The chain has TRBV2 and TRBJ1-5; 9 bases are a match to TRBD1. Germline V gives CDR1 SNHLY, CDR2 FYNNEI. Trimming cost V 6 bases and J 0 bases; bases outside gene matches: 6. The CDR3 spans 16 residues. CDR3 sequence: CASSGQGPYSNQPQHF. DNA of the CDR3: TGTGCCAGCAGCGGACAGGGGCCATATAGCAATCAGCCCCAGCATTTT.

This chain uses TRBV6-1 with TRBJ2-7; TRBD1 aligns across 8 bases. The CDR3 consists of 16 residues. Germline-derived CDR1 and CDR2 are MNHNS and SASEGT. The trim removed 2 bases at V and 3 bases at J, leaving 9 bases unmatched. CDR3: CASSEPSADRDYEQYF. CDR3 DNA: TGTGCCAGCAGTGAACCCTCCGCGGACAGGGACTACGAGCAGTACTTC.

The CDR3 sequence is CASSKAYGQAETQYF. The CDR3 bases are TGTGCCAGCAGTAAGGCATACGGACAGGCGGAGACCCAGTACTTC. This chain joins TRBV6-1 and TRBJ2-5, with TRBD1 matching over 7 bases. Germline-derived CDR1 and CDR2 are MNHNS and SASEGT. Trimming cost V 5 bases and J 5 bases; bases outside gene matches: 11. This CDR3 region has 15 residues.

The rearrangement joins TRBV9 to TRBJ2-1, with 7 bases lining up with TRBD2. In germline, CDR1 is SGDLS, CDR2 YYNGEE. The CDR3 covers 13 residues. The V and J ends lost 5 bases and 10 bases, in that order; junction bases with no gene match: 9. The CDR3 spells CASSRDWGGEQFF. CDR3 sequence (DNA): TGTGCCAGCAGTCGGGACTGGGGAGGGGAGCAGTTCTTC. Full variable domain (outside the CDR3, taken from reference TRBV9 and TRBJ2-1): DSGVTQTPKHLITATGQRVTLRCSPRSGDLSVYWYQQSLDQGLQFLIQYYNGEERAKGNILERFSAQQFPDLHSELNLSSLELGDSALYFCASSRDWGGEQFFGPGTRLTVL.

CDR3 amino acids: CASSERTSGYSGSYNEQFF. The DNA of the CDR3 is TGTGCCAGCAGTGAAAGGACTAGCGGATATTCGGGCTCCTACAATGAGCAGTTCTTC. The chain links TRBV6-1 to TRBJ2-1; TRBD2 matches 10 bases. J was trimmed by 0 bases and V by 2 bases; bases with no gene match: 10. The CDR3 is 19 amino acids. The germline CDR1 and CDR2 sequences are MNHNS and SASEGT.

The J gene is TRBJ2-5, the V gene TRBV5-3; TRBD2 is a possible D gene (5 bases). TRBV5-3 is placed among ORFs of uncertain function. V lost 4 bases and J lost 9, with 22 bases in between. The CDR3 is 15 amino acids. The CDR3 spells CARSHPPGLQEAQYF. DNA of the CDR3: TGTGCCAGAAGCCACCCCCCCGGTCTCCAGGAGGCCCAGTACTTC.

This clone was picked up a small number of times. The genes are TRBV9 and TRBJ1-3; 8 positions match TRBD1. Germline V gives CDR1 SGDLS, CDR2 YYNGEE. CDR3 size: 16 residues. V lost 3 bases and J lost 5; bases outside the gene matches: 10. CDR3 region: CASSGTGQGIRNTIYF. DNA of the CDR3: TGTGCCAGCAGCGGAACCGGACAGGGAATAAGAAACACCATATATTTT.

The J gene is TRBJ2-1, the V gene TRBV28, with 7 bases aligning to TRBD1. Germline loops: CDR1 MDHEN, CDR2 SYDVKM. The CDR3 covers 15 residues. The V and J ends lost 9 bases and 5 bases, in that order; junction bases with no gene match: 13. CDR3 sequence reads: CASYSTGTENNEQFF. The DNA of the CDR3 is TGTGCCAGTTACTCCACCGGGACAGAGAACAATGAGCAGTTCTTC. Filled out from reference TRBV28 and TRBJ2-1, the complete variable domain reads DVKVTQSSRYLVKRTGEKVFLECVQDMDHENMFWYRQDPGLGLRLIYFSYDVKMKEKGDIPEGYSVSREKKERFSLILESASTNQTSMYLCASYSTGTENNEQFFGPGTRLTVL.

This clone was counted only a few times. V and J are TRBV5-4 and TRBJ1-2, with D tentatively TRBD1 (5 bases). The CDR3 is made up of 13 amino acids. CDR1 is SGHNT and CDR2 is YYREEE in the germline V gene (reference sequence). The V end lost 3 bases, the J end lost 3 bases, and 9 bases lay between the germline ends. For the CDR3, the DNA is TGTGCCAGCAGCTCCTTACAGGACTATGGCTACACCTTC. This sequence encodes CASSSLQDYGYTF.

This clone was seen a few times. The CDR3 region has the DNA TGTGCCACCAGTCAGGGGGCTGATGAGCAGTTCTTC. Protein sequence: CATSQGADEQFF. This rearrangement joins TRBV15 to TRBJ2-1, with 8 positions matching TRBD1. The trim removed 6 bases at V and 8 bases at J, leaving 3 bases unmatched. There are 12 residues in the CDR3. The V gene's germline CDR1 is LNHNV and CDR2 YYDKDF (reference sequence). The whole variable domain, filled in from reference TRBV15 and TRBJ2-1, reads DAMVIQNPRYQVTQFGKPVTLSCSQTLNHNVMYWYQQKSSQAPKLLFHYYDKDFNNEADTPDNFQSRRPNTSFCFLDIRSPGLGDTAMYLCATSQGADEQFFGPGTRLTVL.

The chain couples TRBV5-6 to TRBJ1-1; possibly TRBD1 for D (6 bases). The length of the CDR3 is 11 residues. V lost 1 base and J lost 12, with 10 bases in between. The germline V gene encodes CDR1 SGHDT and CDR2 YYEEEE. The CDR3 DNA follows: TGTGCCAGCAGCTTGAGGACAGCCTCTTTCTTT. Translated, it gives CASSLRTASFF.

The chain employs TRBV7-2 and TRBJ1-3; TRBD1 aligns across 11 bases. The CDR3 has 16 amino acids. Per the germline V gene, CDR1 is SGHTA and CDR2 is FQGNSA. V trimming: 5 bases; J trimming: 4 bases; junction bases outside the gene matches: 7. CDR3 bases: TGTGCCAGCAGCCGACTAGGACAGGGGGCCGGAAACACCATATATTTT. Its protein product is CASSRLGQGAGNTIYF.

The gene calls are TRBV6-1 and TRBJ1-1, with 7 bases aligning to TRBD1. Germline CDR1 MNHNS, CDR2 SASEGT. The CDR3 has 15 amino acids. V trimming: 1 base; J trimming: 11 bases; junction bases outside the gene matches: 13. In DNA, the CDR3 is TGTGCCAGCAGTGAAGGGACAGGAATTGGGCTGATGGCTTTCTTT. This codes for CASSEGTGIGLMAFF.

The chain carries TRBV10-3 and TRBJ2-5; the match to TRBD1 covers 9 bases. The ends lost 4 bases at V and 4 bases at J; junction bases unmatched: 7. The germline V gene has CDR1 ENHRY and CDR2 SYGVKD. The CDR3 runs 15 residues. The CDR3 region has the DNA TGTGCCATCAGTGCTTATTCGGGACAGGGAGAGACCCAGTACTTC. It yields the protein CAISAYSGQGETQYF.

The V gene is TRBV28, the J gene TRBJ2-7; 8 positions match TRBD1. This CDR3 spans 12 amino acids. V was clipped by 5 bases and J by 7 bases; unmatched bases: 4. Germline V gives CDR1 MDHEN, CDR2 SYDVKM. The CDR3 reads CASSPDRDEQYF. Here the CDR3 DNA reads TGTGCCAGCAGTCCGGACAGGGATGAGCAGTACTTC.